Shown below are 13 T cell receptor beta chains from a single sample sequenced in a study of Ad26.COV2.S vaccination and SARS-CoV-2 variants. Produced via immunoSEQ multiplex PCR; TCRdb's table is partial and in-frame only. The repertoire holds roughly 250,000 clones, roughly 87% seen once, with nearly 3% in the top ten. Treatment indicated: over 15 received Ad26.COV2.S at low or high dose, single or two shots; roughly five received placebo; per-sample allocation not given. On day 63 after the first injection, vaccine and placebo recipients gave samples. The sample in question was peripheral blood, obtained in a trial of Ad26.COV2.S vaccine versus placebo. Receptors originate from a person aged 18-60 years who received the Ad26.COV2.S COVID-19 vaccine or a placebo.

The chain employs TRBV4-1 and TRBJ2-3, with 10 bases matching TRBD2. The germline V gene has CDR1 MGHRA and CDR2 YSYEKL. Germline trimming cut 7 bases from V and 8 bases from J; bases unmatched to any gene: 15. The CDR3 runs 16 residues. This chain's CDR3 is CASTPLPSGGAGTQYF. The CDR3 DNA reads as TGCGCCAGCACCCCCCTCCCCAGCGGGGGGGCGGGTACGCAGTATTTT.

The chain employs TRBV5-5 and TRBJ2-7; 9 positions agree with TRBD1. V trimming: 5 bases; J trimming: 3 bases; junction bases outside the gene matches: 6. Germline V gene data show CDR1 as SGHKS and CDR2 as YYEKEE (reference sequence). The CDR3 has 14 residues. This chain's CDR3 is CASRSPGQGYEQYF. DNA for the CDR3: TGTGCCAGCAGATCCCCGGGACAGGGCTACGAGCAGTACTTC.

CDR3 protein: CASRPRNTDTQYF. The CDR3 DNA follows: TGTGCCAGCAGACCGCGTAACACAGATACGCAGTATTTT. The chain joins TRBV7-9 to TRBJ2-3; the D is unclear. Germline V lookup: CDR1 SEHNR, CDR2 FQNEAQ (reference sequence). The CDR3 runs 13 residues. V gave up 6 bases and J gave up 2 bases, with 9 bases separating them.

This clone occurred a few times. The rearrangement joins TRBV5-4 to TRBJ1-3; no firm D call. Germline-derived CDR1 and CDR2 are SGHNT and YYREEE (reference sequence). Deletions cut 0 bases from V and 4 bases from J, with 11 bases between. There are 15 residues in the CDR3. CDR3 loop: CASSLVGEAGNTIYF. The CDR3 nucleotides read TGTGCCAGCAGCTTGGTAGGCGAGGCGGGAAACACCATATATTTT.

The J gene is TRBJ2-1, the V gene TRBV7-6, with D unresolved. Trimming took off 5 bases at V and 7 bases at J, with 9 bases between the two ends. CDR3 length: 12 residues. CDR1 and CDR2 (germline): SGHVS, FNYEAQ. CDR3 region: CASSEQVNEQFF. CDR3 bases: TGTGCCAGCAGCGAGCAGGTTAATGAGCAGTTCTTC.

The chain combines TRBV6-5 with TRBJ1-2; 10 nucleotides match TRBD1. Trimming took 10 bases from V and 9 from J; bases not matched to a gene: 8. The germline V gene has CDR1 MNHEY and CDR2 SVGAGI. The CDR3 has 12 residues. The CDR3 coding sequence is TGTGCCACCAGGACAGGGGGACGGAGCTACACCTTC. This codes for CATRTGGRSYTF.

This clone was found a few times. V gene TRBV6-4 combines with J gene TRBJ1-6; TRBD1 matches at 7 bases. This CDR3 region has 14 residues. Germline-derived CDR1 and CDR2 are MRHNA and SNTAGT. The V gene end was trimmed by 5 bases and the J gene end by 10 bases; junction bases not matched to a gene: 8. Here the CDR3 DNA reads TGTGCCAGCAGTCCAGGGGGACATAGATCACCCCTCCACTTT. Encoded protein: CASSPGGHRSPLHF.

This clone was detected only once. This chain joins TRBV4-3 and TRBJ2-7; maybe TRBD1 (5 bases). The V end was cut by 0 bases, the J end by 0 bases, with 18 bases between. The CDR3 totals 18 residues. Germline V CDR1 and CDR2: LGHNA, YSLEER. CDR3: CASSQDPVGAESSYEQYF. CDR3 nucleotides: TGCGCCAGCAGCCAAGATCCCGTAGGGGCAGAGAGCTCCTACGAGCAGTACTTC.

This clone was seen repeatedly, ten times or more. This chain uses TRBV24-1 with TRBJ1-3; D is unclear. Germline V gene lookup returns CDR1 KGHDR and CDR2 SFDVKD. The CDR3 sequence is 14 residues long. Trimming took 3 bases from V and 2 from J, leaving 7 bases between them. CDR3 sequence: CATSDTRTGNTIYF. DNA for the CDR3: TGTGCCACCAGTGATACTAGGACTGGAAACACCATATATTTT.

The rearrangement uses TRBV7-2 and TRBJ2-5; the match to TRBD2 covers 14 bases. This CDR3 comprises 15 residues. V dropped 5 bases and J dropped 4; count of bases not matched to a gene: 3. CDR1 and CDR2 from the germline V gene are SGHTA and FQGNSA. For the CDR3, the DNA is TGTGCCAGCAGCCTCGGACTAGCGGGAGGAGAGACCCAGTACTTC. Amino acid sequence: CASSLGLAGGETQYF.

This clone was counted a few times. The chain links TRBV5-8 to TRBJ1-5; D perhaps matches TRBD1 (6 bases). Trimming cost V 2 bases and J 6 bases, with 9 bases left between them. Germline V gene sequence: CDR1 SGHTS, CDR2 YDEGEE. This CDR3 contains 13 residues. The CDR3 region is CASSFPGAQPQHF. The CDR3 coding sequence is TGTGCCAGCAGCTTCCCAGGGGCTCAGCCCCAGCATTTT. The complete variable domain, with remaining parts taken from reference TRBV5-8 and TRBJ1-5, reads EAGVTQSPTHLIKTRGQQATLRCSPISGHTSVYWYQQALGLGLQFLLWYDEGEERNRGNFPPRFSGRQFPNYSSELNVNALELEDSALYLCASSFPGAQPQHFGDGTRLSIL.

Only one count was recorded for this clone. V and J are TRBV29-1 and TRBJ2-2; either TRBD1 or TRBD2 may supply D (5 bases each). Trimming removed 6 bases from V and 5 bases from J, with 13 bases in between. The CDR3 sequence is 13 residues long. Germline CDR1 SQVTM, CDR2 ANQGSEA. The DNA for the CDR3 is TGCAGCGTAGTCGGGACGACTACCGGGGAGCTGTTTTTT. Translated: CSVVGTTTGELFF.

The V gene is TRBV27, the J gene TRBJ2-2; 7 bases are shared with TRBD2. This CDR3 region has 17 residues. J gave up 4 bases and V 0 bases, and 8 bases lay outside the gene matches. The V gene's germline CDR1 is MNHEY and CDR2 SMNVEV (reference sequence). The DNA for the CDR3 is TGTGCCAGCAGTTTATCGGCCCCGGGAGGTAGCACCGGGGAGCTGTTTTTT. Translated, it gives CASSLSAPGGSTGELFF.